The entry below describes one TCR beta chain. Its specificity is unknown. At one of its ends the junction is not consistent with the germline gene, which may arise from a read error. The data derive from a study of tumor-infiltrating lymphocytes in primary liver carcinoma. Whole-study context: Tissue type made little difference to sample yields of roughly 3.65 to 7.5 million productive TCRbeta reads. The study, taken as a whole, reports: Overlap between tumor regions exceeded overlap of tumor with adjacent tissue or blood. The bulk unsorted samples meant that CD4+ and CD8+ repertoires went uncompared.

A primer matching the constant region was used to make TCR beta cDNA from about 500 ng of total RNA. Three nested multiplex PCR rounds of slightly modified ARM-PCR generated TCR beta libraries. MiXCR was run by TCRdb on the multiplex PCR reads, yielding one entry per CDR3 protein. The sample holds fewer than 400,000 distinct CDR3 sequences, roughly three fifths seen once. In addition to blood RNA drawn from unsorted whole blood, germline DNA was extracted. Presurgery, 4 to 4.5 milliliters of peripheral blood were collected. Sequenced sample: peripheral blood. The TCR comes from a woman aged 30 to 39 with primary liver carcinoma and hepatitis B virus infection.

Here the CDR3 DNA reads TGTGCCAGCAGCTTAAATAGCGATCAGCCCCAGCATTTT. This encodes CASSLNSDQPQHF. The chain couples TRBV7-9 to TRBJ1-5; D is uncertain. Germline CDR1 and CDR2: SEHNR and FQNEAQ (reference sequence). The CDR3 totals 13 residues.